This TCR beta chain was retrieved from a study of T cells in Graves' hyperthyroidism and ophthalmopathy. Points from the study as a whole: Most expanded thyroid clonotypes above 0.001 recurred in blood.

CDR3 size: 15 residues. About this clonotype: Its specificity is unknown.

The CDR3 regions of TCR beta were amplified from RNA transcripts. With the HTBI primer set, the TCR CDR3 went through a first round of RT-PCR. One entry per CDR3 protein, called by TCRdb with MiXCR from the multiplex PCR reads. The table lists more than 550,000 distinct CDR3 sequences, roughly 46% of them singletons, with roughly 6.5% in the top ten. Material for sequencing was peripheral blood or thyroid tissue (not recorded which). The V call is TRBV12-1, the J call TRBJ1-6; no check of the table's D call, TRBD1, against the DNA was made. TRBV12-1 is a listed pseudogene. The clonotype was recovered from an adult man with Graves' disease, either hyperthyroidism or ophthalmopathy (not recorded which). The CDR3 is CASSFEGGVNSPLHF. The CDR3 nucleotides are TGTGCCAGCAGCTTTGAGGGGGGGGTTAATTCACCCCTCCACTTT.